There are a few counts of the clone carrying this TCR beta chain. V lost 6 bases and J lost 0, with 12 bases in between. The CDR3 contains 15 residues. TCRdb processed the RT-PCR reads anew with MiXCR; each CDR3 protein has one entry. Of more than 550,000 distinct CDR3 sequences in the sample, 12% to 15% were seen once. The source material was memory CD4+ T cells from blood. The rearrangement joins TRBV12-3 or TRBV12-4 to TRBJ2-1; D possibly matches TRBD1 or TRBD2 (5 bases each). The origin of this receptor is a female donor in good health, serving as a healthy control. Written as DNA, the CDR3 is TGTGCCAGCAGATCGGGACCGAGCTCCTACAATGAGCAGTTCTTC. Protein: CASRSGPSSYNEQFF.